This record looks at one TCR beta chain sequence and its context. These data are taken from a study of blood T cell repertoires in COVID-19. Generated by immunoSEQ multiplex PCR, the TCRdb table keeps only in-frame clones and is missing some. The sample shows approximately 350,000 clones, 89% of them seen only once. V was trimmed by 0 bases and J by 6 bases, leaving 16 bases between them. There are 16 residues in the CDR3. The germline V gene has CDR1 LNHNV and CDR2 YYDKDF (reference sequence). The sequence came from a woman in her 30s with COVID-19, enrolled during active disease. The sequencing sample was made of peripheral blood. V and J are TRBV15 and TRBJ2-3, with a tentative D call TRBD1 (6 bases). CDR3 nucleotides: TGTGCCACCAGCAGAGATCTCCGGGCTACAGGGGATACGCAGTATTTT. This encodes CATSRDLRATGDTQYF.